The source of this T cell receptor beta chain is a study of T cell responses to AZD1222 COVID-19 vaccine. The method was immunoSEQ multiplex PCR; TCRdb's version includes in-frame clones alone and lacks a portion of them. The table shows more than 150,000 clones, with about 87% occurring only once. Germline lookup yields CDR1 MNHEY and CDR2 SVGAGI. The CDR3 loop spans 15 amino acids. With 2 bases clipped from V and 5 bases from J, the junction kept 7 bases outside the gene matches. Details on this clone: Its matching antigen is unknown.

Broader study findings: Clonal diversity was possibly underestimated; the donors were predominantly white British and more often female. Spike-specific TCRs gained breadth and depth after people received two AZD1222 doses. Of the AZD1222 recipients, only five to seven were seropositive at baseline.

The chain links TRBV6-5 to TRBJ2-7; 9 bases are a match to TRBD2. The sequence came from an adult in good health. The starting material was peripheral blood, obtained on day 0 of AZD1222 vaccination. The CDR3 DNA follows: TGTGCCAGCAGTTACGATGCGGGGGGGAGTAACGAGCAGTACTTC. Residues: CASSYDAGGSNEQYF.